This T cell receptor beta chain originates from a study of OX40 agonist ivuxolimab in advanced cancers. Study-level information: Patients achieving partial responses numbered three: one hepatocellular carcinoma case and two cutaneous melanoma cases.

Comments on this clone: Its antigen is unidentified.

Study-level results: There were, on average, more expanded clones in CD8+ T cells than in CD4+.

Sequenced by immunoSEQ multiplex PCR; TCRdb stores in-frame clones only, minus some. The sample records about 58,000 clones, roughly nine tenths being singletons. Anyone with autoimmune disease history or systemic immunosuppression was excluded. This CDR3 spans 13 amino acids. Per germline, CDR1 MNHEY and CDR2 SMNVEV (reference sequence). The germline V and J ends were trimmed by 6 bases and 0 bases, with 7 bases remaining between them. The sequenced sample was CD4+ or CD8+ T cells sorted from blood, obtained in a trial of the OX40 agonist ivuxolimab. This chain links TRBV27 with TRBJ2-3; TRBD1 is a possible D gene (5 bases). The sequence came from an adult with an advanced solid tumor such as melanoma, head and neck, liver or kidney cancer. The CDR3 region is CASRTASTDTQYF. The CDR3 nucleotides read TGTGCCAGCAGGACAGCTAGCACAGATACGCAGTATTTT.